This TCR beta chain was profiled in a study of a mutant IDH1 vaccine in newly diagnosed glioma. Study at large: Before enrollment, patients got radiotherapy alone, temozolomide alone, or mostly the combination. Broader study findings: Vaccine-induced responses were seen in approximately 92% of patients, spanning several MHC alleles.

The repertoire was sequenced with immunoSEQ multiplex PCR; TCRdb's copy has only in-frame clones and lacks some. The sample lists about 63,000 clones, 80% to 90% occurring once. Turning to this clone: Its matching antigen is unknown.

Time point indicated: baseline, week 1 (first vaccination visit). Indicated treatment: pre-vaccination baseline after standard-of-care therapy. There were new WHO grade 3 or 4 astrocytomas in the donors, and these were IDH1-mutant and ATRX-lost. This receptor was identified in a woman aged 18-29 years with glioma. Some clones in this sample may be carry-over from other donors' samples. The sample here was peripheral blood mononuclear cells (PBMCs), taken from a glioma patient treated with radiotherapy, temozolomide or both.

In DNA form, the CDR3 reads TGTGCCAGTAAGGAGAGAGGACAGTCAAACACTGAAGCTTTCTTT. It encodes CASKERGQSNTEAFF. This rearrangement joins TRBV19 to TRBJ1-1; D possibly corresponds to TRBD1 (6 bases). The V end was cut by 7 bases, the J end by 2 bases, with 17 bases between. CDR1 and CDR2 from the germline V gene are LNHDA and SQIVND (reference sequence). CDR3 length: 15 amino acids.